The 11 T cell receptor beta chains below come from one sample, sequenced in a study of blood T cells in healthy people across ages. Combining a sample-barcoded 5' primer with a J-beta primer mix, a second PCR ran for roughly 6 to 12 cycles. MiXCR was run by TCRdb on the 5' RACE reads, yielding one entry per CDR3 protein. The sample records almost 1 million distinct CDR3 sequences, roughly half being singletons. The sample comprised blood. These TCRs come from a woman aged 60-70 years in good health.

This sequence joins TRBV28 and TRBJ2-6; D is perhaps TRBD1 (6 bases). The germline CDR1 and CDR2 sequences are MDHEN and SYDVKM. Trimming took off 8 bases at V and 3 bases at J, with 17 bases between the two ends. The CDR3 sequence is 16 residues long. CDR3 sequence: CASYTRGWSGANVLTF. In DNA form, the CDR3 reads TGTGCCAGCTACACCAGGGGTTGGAGTGGGGCCAACGTCCTGACTTTC.

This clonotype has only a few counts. CDR3 nucleotides: TGTGCCAGCAGCTTACCTAGCAGGGATGAGCAGTTCTTC. As protein: CASSLPSRDEQFF. V gene TRBV11-1 combines with J gene TRBJ2-1; D tentatively fits TRBD1 or TRBD2 (5 bases each). The CDR3 runs 13 residues. Trimming removed 2 bases at V and 8 bases at J, with 10 bases between. Germline V gene lookup returns CDR1 SGHAT and CDR2 FQDESV (reference sequence). The full variable domain, completed using reference TRBV11-1 and TRBJ2-1, is EAEVAQSPRYKITEKSQAVAFWCDPISGHATLYWYRQILGQGPELLVQFQDESVVDDSQLPKDRFSAERLKGVDSTLKIQPAELGDSAMYLCASSLPSRDEQFFGPGTRLTVL.

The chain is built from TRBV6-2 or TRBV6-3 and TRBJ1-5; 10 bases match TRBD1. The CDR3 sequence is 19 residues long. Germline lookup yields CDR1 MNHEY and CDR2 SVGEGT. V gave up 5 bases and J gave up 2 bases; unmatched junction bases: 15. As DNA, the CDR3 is TGTGCCAGCAGTCATATACCGGGACAGGGGAGTGTTGGCAATCAGCCCCAGCATTTT. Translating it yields CASSHIPGQGSVGNQPQHF.

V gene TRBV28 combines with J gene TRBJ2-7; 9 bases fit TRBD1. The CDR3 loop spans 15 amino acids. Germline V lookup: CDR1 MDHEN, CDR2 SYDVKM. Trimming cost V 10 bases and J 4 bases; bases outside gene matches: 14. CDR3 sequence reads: CATKSAGTGLYEQYF. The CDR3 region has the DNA TGTGCCACCAAAAGTGCGGGGACAGGGTTATACGAGCAGTACTTC.

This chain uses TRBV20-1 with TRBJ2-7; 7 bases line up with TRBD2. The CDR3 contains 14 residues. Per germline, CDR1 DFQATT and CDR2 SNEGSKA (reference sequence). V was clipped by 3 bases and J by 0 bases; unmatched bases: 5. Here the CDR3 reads CSARTSPSSYEQYF. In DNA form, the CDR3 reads TGCAGTGCTAGGACTAGCCCTAGCTCCTACGAGCAGTACTTC.

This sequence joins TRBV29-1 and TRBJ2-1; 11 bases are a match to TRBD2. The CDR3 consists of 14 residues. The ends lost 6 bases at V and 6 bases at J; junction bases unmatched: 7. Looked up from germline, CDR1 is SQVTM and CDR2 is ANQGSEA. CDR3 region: CSVSTSGSINEQFF. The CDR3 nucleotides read TGCAGCGTATCCACTAGCGGGAGTATCAATGAGCAGTTCTTC.

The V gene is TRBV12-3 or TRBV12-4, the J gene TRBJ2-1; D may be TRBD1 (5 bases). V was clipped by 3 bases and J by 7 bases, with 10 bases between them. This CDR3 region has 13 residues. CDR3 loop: CASSLGLDNEQFF. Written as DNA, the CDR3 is TGTGCCAGCAGTTTGGGGCTGGATAATGAGCAGTTCTTC.

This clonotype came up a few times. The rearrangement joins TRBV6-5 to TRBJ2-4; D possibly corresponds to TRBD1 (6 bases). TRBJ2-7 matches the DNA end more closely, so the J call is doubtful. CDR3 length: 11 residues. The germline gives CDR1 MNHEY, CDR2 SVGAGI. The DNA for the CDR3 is TGTGCCAGCACAGGGGCGGGCGAGCAGTACTTC. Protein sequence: CASTGAGEQYF.

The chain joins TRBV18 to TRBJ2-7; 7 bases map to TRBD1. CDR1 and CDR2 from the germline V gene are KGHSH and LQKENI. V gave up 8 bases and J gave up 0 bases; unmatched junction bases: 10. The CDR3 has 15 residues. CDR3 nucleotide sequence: TGTGCCAGCAGCAGCCGGACAGGAAGCTCCTACGAGCAGTACTTC. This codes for CASSSRTGSSYEQYF.

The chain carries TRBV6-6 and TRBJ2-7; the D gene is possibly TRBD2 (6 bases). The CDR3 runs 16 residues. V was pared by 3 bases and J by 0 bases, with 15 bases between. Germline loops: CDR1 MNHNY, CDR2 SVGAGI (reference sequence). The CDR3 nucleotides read TGTGCCAGCAGTTATTCCGATAGCGGCAGCTCCTACGAGCAGTACTTC. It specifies CASSYSDSGSSYEQYF.

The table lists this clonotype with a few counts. The CDR3 is CASVNPHREDTQYF. CDR3 nucleotides: TGTGCCAGTGTTAATCCCCATCGAGAAGATACGCAGTATTTT. The chain recombines TRBV6-2 or TRBV6-3 with TRBJ2-3, with D unclear. The V end was cut by 9 bases, the J end by 5 bases, with 18 bases between. The CDR3 runs 14 residues. Germline V gives CDR1 MNHEY, CDR2 SVGEGT.